Detailed here is one TCR beta chain. Its specificity is unknown. The sample comes from a study of shared clonotypes between healthy human individuals. Here immunoSEQ multiplex PCR was the method, and the copy in TCRdb shows in-frame clones only, minus some. Among about 1 million clones, approximately 68% were seen once, and the ten largest hold approximately 1.5%. Germline lookup yields CDR1 KGHSH and CDR2 LQKENI. The CDR3 sequence is 16 residues long. Trimming at V came to 2 bases and at J to 3 bases, leaving 10 bases not matched to a gene. Findings and caveats of the study: Naive subsets generally had larger estimated richness than memory subsets. In this cohort, only blood was sampled, and tissue repertoires likely differ.

This sequence joins TRBV18 and TRBJ2-7; 7 bases match TRBD1. The clonotype was recovered from a man aged 18 to 30 in good health. Sequencing was done on a sample of memory CD4+ T cells sorted from blood. Subset specified: CD45RA-negative fraction. CDR3 sequence reads: CASSPLTGLRNYEQYF. The DNA for the CDR3 is TGTGCCAGCTCACCATTGACAGGGCTTCGGAACTACGAGCAGTACTTC.